These 30 T cell receptor beta chains were all obtained from the same sample, sequenced in a study of T cells in Graves' hyperthyroidism and ophthalmopathy. Amplification yielded TCR beta CDR3 regions, with RNA transcripts as the source. Researchers ran a first-round RT-PCR on the TCR CDR3 using the HTBI primer set. MiXCR was run by TCRdb on the multiplex PCR reads, yielding one entry per CDR3 protein. The table shows about 600,000 distinct CDR3 sequences, with more than 15% occurring only once. Sequences were obtained from blood. The receptors were sampled from a woman aged 40 to 50 with Graves' ophthalmopathy.

The chain combines TRBV10-3 with TRBJ2-1; 8 nucleotides agree with TRBD2. The CDR3 extends over 17 amino acids. Germline trimming cut 6 bases from V and 5 bases from J; bases unmatched to any gene: 15. Germline V gives CDR1 ENHRY, CDR2 SYGVKD. CDR3 loop: CAISSRLGPAGDNEQFF. As DNA, the CDR3 is TGTGCCATCAGCAGTCGATTGGGACCAGCGGGGGACAATGAGCAGTTCTTC.

The chain is built from TRBV4-1 and TRBJ2-3; D tentatively fits TRBD1 or TRBD2 (6 bases each). This CDR3 has 16 amino acids. V lost 0 bases to trimming and J lost 1 base, with 11 bases between them. In germline, CDR1 is MGHRA, CDR2 YSYEKL. The CDR3 bases are TGCGCCAGCAGCCAAGAAAGGGGGGCGGGCACAGATACGCAGTATTTT. Protein: CASSQERGAGTDTQYF.

This clonotype was seen ten or more times. This chain uses TRBV18 with TRBJ2-1; 8 nucleotides agree with TRBD1. This CDR3 contains 16 residues. Germline V gives CDR1 KGHSH, CDR2 LQKENI. The V gene end was trimmed by 0 bases and the J gene end by 5 bases; junction bases not matched to a gene: 6. The CDR3 nucleotides are TGTGCCAGCTCACCACCAGGATCAGGGGGCCACAATGAGCAGTTCTTC. Its translation: CASSPPGSGGHNEQFF.

There are a few counts of this clonotype. The rearrangement joins TRBV24-1 to TRBJ2-3; 8 bases are a match to TRBD1. Germline loops: CDR1 KGHDR, CDR2 SFDVKD. V dropped 12 bases and J dropped 4; count of bases not matched to a gene: 11. The length of the CDR3 is 14 residues. DNA of the CDR3: TGTGCCTCCTATGGTCAGGGGGCACCAGATACGCAGTATTTT. As protein: CASYGQGAPDTQYF.

In this sample, this clonotype turned up many times. The gene calls are TRBV30 and TRBJ1-1; the D is unclear. Germline V gene lookup returns CDR1 GTSNPN and CDR2 SVGIG (reference sequence). Trimming shortened V by 3 bases and J by 2 bases, and 13 bases separated the two germline ends. The CDR3 has 14 amino acids. In DNA form, the CDR3 reads TGTGCCTGGAGGCCGAAAGGGATAAACACTGAAGCTTTCTTT. It encodes CAWRPKGINTEAFF.

This clonotype was seen repeatedly, ten times or more. V gene TRBV29-1 combines with J gene TRBJ2-5; TRBD1 is a possible D gene (6 bases). Trimming stripped 1 base from V and 4 bases from J, with 13 bases between. Germline V gene data show CDR1 as SQVTM and CDR2 as ANQGSEA. The CDR3 extends over 14 amino acids. This CDR3 is CSVEAGADAETQYF. DNA of the CDR3: TGCAGCGTTGAAGCAGGGGCGGATGCAGAGACCCAGTACTTC.

The rearrangement joins TRBV6-1 to TRBJ1-2; 11 nucleotides line up with TRBD1. Trimming took 6 bases from V and 4 from J; bases not matched to a gene: 7. Per germline, CDR1 MNHNS and CDR2 SASEGT. The CDR3 is 15 residues long. The CDR3 reads CASSPRTGGFYGYTF. The DNA of the CDR3 is TGTGCCAGCAGCCCTAGGACAGGGGGCTTCTATGGCTACACCTTC.

This clonotype was counted a few times. This chain connects TRBV6-4 to TRBJ2-2, with a possible D match to TRBD2 (5 bases). Germline CDR1 and CDR2: MRHNA and SNTAGT. The CDR3 length is 18 residues. Trimming took 6 bases from V and 4 from J, leaving 24 bases between them. The CDR3 loop reads CASSQVQNRGLSTGELFF. The CDR3 DNA follows: TGTGCCAGCAGCCAGGTCCAAAACCGGGGTCTATCCACCGGGGAGCTGTTTTTT.

As regards this clonotype: This sequence may be a read error, since a much larger clone differs from it by one base. This sequence joins TRBV28 and TRBJ1-2; 8 nucleotides line up with TRBD1. V shed 5 bases, J shed 4 bases, and the junction held 9 bases outside the gene matches. Germline-derived CDR1 and CDR2 are MDHEN and SYDVKM. This CDR3 region has 15 residues. The DNA of the CDR3 is TGTGCCAGCAGTGGAGCGGACAGGGACGGCTATGGCTACACCTTC. Translating gives CASSGADRDGYGYTF.

There are many counts of this clonotype. This chain connects TRBV28 to TRBJ2-7, with 12 bases aligning to TRBD1. The CDR3 is 17 residues long. The germline CDR1 and CDR2 sequences are MDHEN and SYDVKM. Trimming took 7 bases from V and 3 from J; bases not matched to a gene: 13. The CDR3 region has the DNA TGTGCCAGCACGGGACAGGGGGCCTCCCGGGGGCTCTACGAGCAGTACTTC. Amino acids: CASTGQGASRGLYEQYF.

This clonotype was observed a few times. The gene calls are TRBV12-3 or TRBV12-4 and TRBJ2-3, with TRBD1 as a possible D gene (5 bases). The V gene lost 5 bases and the J gene lost 2 bases, with 14 bases spanning the gap. There are 15 residues in the CDR3. CDR3 nucleotides: TGTGCCAGCAGTCCATGGACACACCACACAGATACGCAGTATTTT. Protein sequence: CASSPWTHHTDTQYF.

This clonotype was counted many times. The CDR3 nucleotides are TGCAGTGCTAGACCGGGAGGGCCGGGAGATACGCAGTATTTT. Its translation: CSARPGGPGDTQYF. The gene calls are TRBV20-1 and TRBJ2-3; TRBD2 matches at 8 bases. V was pared by 2 bases and J by 5 bases, with 6 bases of the junction left unmatched. Germline V gene data show CDR1 as DFQATT and CDR2 as SNEGSKA (reference sequence). The CDR3 consists of 14 residues.

The chain couples TRBV11-2 to TRBJ2-3; 7 bases fit TRBD2. The V gene end was trimmed by 1 base and the J gene end by 2 bases; junction bases not matched to a gene: 12. CDR3 length: 18 amino acids. Germline-derived CDR1 and CDR2 are SGHAT and FQNNGV. CDR3 region: CASSLGGLAGGFTDTQYF. The CDR3 region has the DNA TGTGCCAGCAGCTTAGGGGGGTTAGCGGGTGGCTTCACAGATACGCAGTATTTT.

Only a few counts were recorded for this clonotype. This chain uses TRBV20-1 with TRBJ1-1, with no clear D. CDR3 length: 15 residues. Germline CDR1 is DFQATT and CDR2 is SNEGSKA (reference sequence). V lost 1 base, J lost 1 base, and 13 bases lay in between. This chain's CDR3 is CSARGGRSKNTEAFF. In DNA form, the CDR3 reads TGCAGTGCTAGAGGAGGACGGTCAAAGAACACTGAAGCTTTCTTT.

This clonotype was recorded many times. The rearrangement links TRBV5-1 to TRBJ2-3, with TRBD2 as a possible D gene (6 bases). The CDR3 has 13 residues. The ends were cut back, 4 bases at V and 4 bases at J, with 10 bases in the middle. The V gene's germline CDR1 is SGHRS and CDR2 YFSETQ. The DNA of the CDR3 is TGCGCCAGCAGCGGAGGGCCCGCAGATACGCAGTATTTT. Amino acids: CASSGGPADTQYF.

The sample holds many counts of this clonotype. V usage is TRBV18 and J usage is TRBJ2-7; 7 nucleotides match TRBD1. Per the germline V gene, CDR1 is KGHSH and CDR2 is LQKENI. With V trimmed by 6 bases and J by 5 bases, 7 bases remained unmatched. This CDR3 spans 13 amino acids. CDR3 sequence reads: CASSPTGENEQYF. The CDR3 DNA is TGTGCCAGCTCTCCTACAGGGGAGAACGAGCAGTACTTC.

The chain is built from TRBV7-9 and TRBJ1-3; D gene uncertain. Germline V gene lookup returns CDR1 SEHNR and CDR2 FQNEAQ (reference sequence). Trimming left V 3 bases short and J 4 bases short, with 7 bases between. The CDR3 sequence is 13 residues long. The CDR3 here is CASSLVQGNTIYF. The CDR3 nucleotides are TGTGCCAGCAGCTTGGTTCAGGGAAACACCATATATTTT.

With respect to this clonotype: The conserved phenylalanine or tryptophan is not found at the CDR3 terminus, so this likely reflects a read error. The chain joins TRBV6-1 to TRBJ1-2; D uncertain. V lost 0 bases and J lost 6, with 5 bases in between. The CDR3 spans 12 residues. The V gene's germline CDR1 is MNHNS and CDR2 SASEGT. CDR3 sequence reads: CASSEAAHGYTS. The CDR3 DNA reads as TGTGCCAGCAGTGAAGCGGCACATGGCTACACCTCC.

This clonotype was picked up many times. The chain is built from TRBV2 and TRBJ2-4; TRBD1 is a possible D gene (5 bases). Germline V gene lookup returns CDR1 SNHLY and CDR2 FYNNEI. The ends were cut back, 2 bases at V and 9 bases at J, with 20 bases in the middle. CDR3 length: 16 amino acids. CDR3 region: CASSESSRTLRGIQYF. Written as DNA, the CDR3 is TGTGCCAGCAGTGAATCGAGCAGGACCTTAAGGGGCATTCAGTACTTC. Supplemented by reference TRBV2 and TRBJ2-4, the full variable domain reads EPEVTQTPSHQVTQMGQEVILRCVPISNHLYFYWYRQILGQKVEFLVSFYNNEISEKSEIFDDQFSVERPDGSNFTLKIRSTKLEDSAMYFCASSESSRTLRGIQYFGAGTRLSVL.

The rearrangement joins TRBV20-1 to TRBJ1-1; no clear D gene. Trimming removed 4 bases from V and 2 bases from J, with 8 bases in between. The CDR3 is 12 residues long. Germline CDR1 reads DFQATT; CDR2 reads SNEGSKA (reference sequence). This CDR3 is CSATSGNTEAFF. Here the CDR3 DNA reads TGCAGTGCTACCTCTGGAAACACTGAAGCTTTCTTT.

As to this clonotype: With only one base between it and a far larger clone, this is likely a read error. V gene TRBV4-3 combines with J gene TRBJ2-7, with D possibly TRBD2 on 5 matching bases. This CDR3 is 11 amino acids long. Germline-derived CDR1 and CDR2 are LGHNA and YSLEER. The CDR3 is CASSRDYGQYF. DNA of the CDR3: TGCGCCAGCAGCCGAGACTACGGGCAGTACTTC.

The chain combines TRBV12-3 or TRBV12-4 with TRBJ2-5; 10 positions agree with TRBD2. Germline trimming cut 2 bases from V and 6 bases from J; bases unmatched to any gene: 3. This CDR3 is built from 14 residues. DNA of the CDR3: TGTGCCAGCAGTTTATCTAGCGGGAGTCAGACCCAGTACTTC. Translating gives CASSLSSGSQTQYF.

This clonotype came up many times. V is TRBV20-1 and J is TRBJ1-1, with 8 bases that match TRBD1. Germline CDR1 reads DFQATT; CDR2 reads SNEGSKA (reference sequence). J was trimmed by 1 base and V by 1 base; bases with no gene match: 2. This CDR3 is 14 amino acids long. The CDR3 loop reads CSARVGQGNTEAFF. CDR3 coding DNA: TGCAGTGCTAGAGTAGGACAGGGGAACACTGAAGCTTTCTTT.

This clonotype was counted a few times. V gene TRBV7-3 combines with J gene TRBJ2-2, with 7 bases lining up with TRBD1. With 3 bases clipped from V and 2 bases from J, the junction kept 9 bases outside the gene matches. Germline assignment: CDR1 SGHTA and CDR2 FQGTGA. The CDR3 has 17 residues. The CDR3 coding sequence is TGTGCCAGCAGCTTTCATCCGGGACAGAGAAACACCGGGGAGCTGTTTTTT. It is translated as CASSFHPGQRNTGELFF.

This chain joins TRBV12-3 or TRBV12-4 and TRBJ2-3; D may match TRBD1 or TRBD2 (5 bases each). The V end lost 3 bases, the J end lost 1 base, and 11 bases lay between the germline ends. The CDR3 is 15 residues long. The CDR3 here is CASSFTGAGTDTQYF. In nucleotides, the CDR3 is TGTGCCAGCAGTTTTACCGGGGCCGGCACAGATACGCAGTATTTT.

This clonotype was observed at least ten times. V and J are TRBV12-3 or TRBV12-4 and TRBJ2-1; D ambiguous. Trimming shortened V by 5 bases and J by 8 bases, and 19 bases separated the two germline ends. There are 15 residues in the CDR3. CDR3 protein: CASSRNKAVGYEQFF. The CDR3 coding sequence is TGTGCCAGCAGTCGGAATAAGGCAGTAGGCTATGAGCAGTTCTTC.

This clonotype occurred a few times. This chain links TRBV5-6 with TRBJ2-5, with 11 positions matching TRBD1. The V segment lost 1 base and the J segment 7 bases; nucleotides outside the gene matches: 9. CDR1 and CDR2 from the germline V gene are SGHDT and YYEEEE. This CDR3 comprises 16 residues. The CDR3: CASSLWTGGLVMTQYF. In DNA form, the CDR3 reads TGTGCCAGCAGCTTGTGGACAGGGGGCCTTGTGATGACCCAGTACTTC. Full variable domain (missing parts from reference TRBV5-6 and TRBJ2-5): DAGVTQSPTHLIKTRGQQVTLRCSPKSGHDTVSWYQQALGQGPQFIFQYYEEEERQRGNFPDRFSGHQFPNYSSELNVNALLLGDSALYLCASSLWTGGLVMTQYFGPGTRLLVL.

DNA for the CDR3: TGCAGCGTGATGCTTACTAATACGCAGTATTTT. It codes for CSVMLTNTQYF. The chain has TRBV29-1 and TRBJ2-3, with D unclear. CDR1 is SQVTM and CDR2 is ANQGSEA in the germline V gene. CDR3 size: 11 residues. V lost 6 bases, J lost 7 bases, and 11 bases lay in between.

This clonotype was counted between two and nine times. V and J are TRBV14 and TRBJ2-1; 9 nucleotides match TRBD1. V lost 3 bases and J lost 8; bases outside the gene matches: 11. The CDR3 covers 16 residues. The germline gives CDR1 SGHDN, CDR2 FVKESK. The DNA for the CDR3 is TGTGCCAGCAGCCACAACACCGGGACAGGGTGGTATGAGCAGTTCTTC. Translating it yields CASSHNTGTGWYEQFF.

This clonotype has a count of ten or more. The CDR3 here is CASSLTGQGSTETQYF. CDR3 bases: TGTGCCAGCAGCTTAACGGGACAGGGGTCGACTGAGACCCAGTACTTC. This rearrangement joins TRBV7-9 to TRBJ2-5, with 10 bases matching TRBD1. Germline V CDR1 and CDR2: SEHNR, FQNEAQ (reference sequence). The CDR3 extends over 16 amino acids. V was pared by 2 bases and J by 5 bases, with 8 bases of the junction left unmatched.